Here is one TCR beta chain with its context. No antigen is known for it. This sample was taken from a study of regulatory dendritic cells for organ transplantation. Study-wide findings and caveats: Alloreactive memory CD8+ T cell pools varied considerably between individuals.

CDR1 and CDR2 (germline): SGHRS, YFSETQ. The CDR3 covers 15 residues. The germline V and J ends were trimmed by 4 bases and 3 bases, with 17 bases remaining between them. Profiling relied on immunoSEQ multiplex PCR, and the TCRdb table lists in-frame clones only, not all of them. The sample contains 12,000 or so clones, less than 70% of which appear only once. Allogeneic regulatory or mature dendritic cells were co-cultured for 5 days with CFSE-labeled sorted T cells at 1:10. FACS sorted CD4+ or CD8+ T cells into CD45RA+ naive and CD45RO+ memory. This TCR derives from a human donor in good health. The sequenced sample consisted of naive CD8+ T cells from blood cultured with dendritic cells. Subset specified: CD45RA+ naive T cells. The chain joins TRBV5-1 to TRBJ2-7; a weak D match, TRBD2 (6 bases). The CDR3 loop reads CASSAFSGVGYEQYF. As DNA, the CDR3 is TGCGCCAGCAGCGCATTTTCGGGGGTGGGCTACGAGCAGTACTTC.